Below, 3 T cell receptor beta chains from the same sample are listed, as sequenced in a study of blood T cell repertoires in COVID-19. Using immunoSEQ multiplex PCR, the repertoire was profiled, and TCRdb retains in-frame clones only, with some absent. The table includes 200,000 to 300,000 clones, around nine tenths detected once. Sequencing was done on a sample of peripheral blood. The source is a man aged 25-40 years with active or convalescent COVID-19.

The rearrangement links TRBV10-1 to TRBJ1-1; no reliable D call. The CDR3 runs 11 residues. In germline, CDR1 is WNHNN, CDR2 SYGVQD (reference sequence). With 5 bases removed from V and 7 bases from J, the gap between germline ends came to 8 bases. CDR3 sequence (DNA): TGCGCCAGCAGTAACAGTATTGAAGCTTTCTTT. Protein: CASSNSIEAFF.

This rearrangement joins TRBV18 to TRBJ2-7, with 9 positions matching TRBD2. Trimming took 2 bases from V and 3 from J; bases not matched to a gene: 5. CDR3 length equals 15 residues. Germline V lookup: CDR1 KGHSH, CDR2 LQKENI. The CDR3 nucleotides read TGTGCCAGCTCACCAGGGCGGGGGGGCCTCTACGAGCAGTACTTC. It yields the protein CASSPGRGGLYEQYF.

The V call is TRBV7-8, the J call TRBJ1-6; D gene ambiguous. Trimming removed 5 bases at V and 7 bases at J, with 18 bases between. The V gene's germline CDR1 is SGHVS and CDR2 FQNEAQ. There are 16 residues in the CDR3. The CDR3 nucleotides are TGTGCCAGCAGCCTCAGTGCGAGCTCGAGGAATTCACCCCTCCACTTT. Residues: CASSLSASSRNSPLHF.